Presented here are 18 T cell receptor beta chains from one specimen sequenced in a study of blood T cells in healthy people across ages. Primed by a sample-barcoded 5' primer and a J-beta primer mix, a second PCR proceeded for 7 to 11 cycles. From the 5' RACE reads, TCRdb called clonotypes with MiXCR, one entry per CDR3 protein. The sample carries under 700,000 distinct CDR3 sequences, less than 25% recorded once. These data also formed part of another study, on T cells of mothers and their children.

Sequenced material: blood. The receptors come from a boy between 5 and 17 years old in good health.

The chain uses TRBV7-9 and TRBJ2-2, with unresolved D. The CDR3 spans 14 residues. The V end was cut by 0 bases, the J end by 4 bases, with 6 bases between. Germline V gives CDR1 SEHNR, CDR2 FQNEAQ (reference sequence). CDR3: CASSLAEFTGELFF. DNA for the CDR3: TGTGCCAGCAGCTTAGCGGAGTTCACCGGGGAGCTGTTTTTT.

The rearrangement links TRBV20-1 to TRBJ2-5, with D hard to call. Per germline, CDR1 DFQATT and CDR2 SNEGSKA (reference sequence). V lost 6 bases, J lost 1 base, and 15 bases lay in between. The CDR3 has 14 amino acids. CDR3 sequence: CSASDPEVQETQYF. CDR3 nucleotides: TGCAGTGCCTCGGACCCAGAGGTCCAAGAGACCCAGTACTTC.

This clonotype has just a few counts. V is TRBV6-5 and J is TRBJ2-5; 7 positions agree with TRBD2. Per the germline V gene, CDR1 is MNHEY and CDR2 is SVGAGI. Germline trimming cut 0 bases from V and 3 bases from J; bases unmatched to any gene: 7. The CDR3 runs to 16 residues. CDR3 in amino acids: CASSYSGREWKETQYF. DNA for the CDR3: TGTGCCAGCAGTTACTCGGGGCGGGAGTGGAAAGAGACCCAGTACTTC.

J is TRBJ2-5 and V is TRBV27, with TRBD2 matching over 12 bases. V shed 3 bases and J 5 bases; nucleotides not matched to a gene: 13. Germline CDR1 is MNHEY and CDR2 is SMNVEV (reference sequence). The CDR3 consists of 18 residues. The CDR3 sequence: CASSFLSLAGGPRETQYF. The CDR3 region has the DNA TGTGCCAGCAGTTTCCTTTCCCTAGCGGGGGGGCCACGGGAGACCCAGTACTTC.

This clonotype was picked up a small number of times. The rearrangement uses TRBV13 and TRBJ1-2; 8 bases map to TRBD1. The germline gives CDR1 PRHDT, CDR2 FYEKMQ (reference sequence). The CDR3 extends over 20 amino acids. V lost 5 bases to trimming and J lost 4 bases; unmatched junction nucleotides: 24. The CDR3 coding sequence is TGTGCCAGCAGCGACCTCCCTCCAAGTACAGGGGGGCAAATACGCTATGGCTACACCTTC. This encodes CASSDLPPSTGGQIRYGYTF.

This chain joins TRBV6-2 or TRBV6-3 and TRBJ1-1, with 9 positions matching TRBD1. Germline assignment: CDR1 MNHEY and CDR2 SVGEGT. This CDR3 region has 15 residues. J lost 0 bases, V lost 6 bases, and 5 bases had no gene match. CDR3 loop: CASRGQGTMNTEAFF. DNA of the CDR3: TGTGCCAGCAGGGGACAGGGAACCATGAACACTGAAGCTTTCTTT.

The chain carries TRBV7-9 and TRBJ1-4; D is possibly TRBD1 (6 bases). The germline V gene encodes CDR1 SEHNR and CDR2 FQNEAQ (reference sequence). With 2 bases removed from V and 7 bases from J, the gap between germline ends came to 23 bases. The CDR3 contains 18 residues. DNA for the CDR3: TGTGCCAGCAGCTTATATCTACGGGGGCAGGCCCCGATTGAAAAACTGTTTTTT. Translation gives CASSLYLRGQAPIEKLFF.

This clonotype showed up just once. V is TRBV6-5 and J is TRBJ2-7; D not resolved. Germline values: CDR1 MNHEY, CDR2 SVGAGI. Trimming pared 0 bases from V and 5 bases from J, leaving 14 bases between. The CDR3 is 15 amino acids. The CDR3 DNA sequence: TGTGCCAGCAGTTACTCGAATCGAGGTTCCGACGAGCAGTACTTC. Its translation is CASSYSNRGSDEQYF.

This clonotype has only a few counts. The V gene is TRBV12-3 or TRBV12-4, the J gene TRBJ2-5; tentatively, D is TRBD2 (5 bases). CDR3 length: 14 amino acids. The V end lost 4 bases, the J end lost 4 bases, and 13 bases lay between the germline ends. For the CDR3, the DNA is TGTGCCAGCAGTTGGAGGACGGGTGGAGAGACCCAGTACTTC. Amino acids: CASSWRTGGETQYF.

This clonotype was counted a few times. This chain links TRBV20-1 with TRBJ2-7, with TRBD1 identical over 9 bases. V trimming: 6 bases; J trimming: 2 bases; junction bases outside the gene matches: 11. CDR1 is DFQATT and CDR2 is SNEGSKA in the germline V gene (reference sequence). This CDR3 spans 15 amino acids. CDR3 residues: CSAFRPGQGTYEQYF. The CDR3 coding sequence is TGCAGTGCCTTTAGACCGGGACAGGGAACCTACGAGCAGTACTTC.

This chain uses TRBV19 with TRBJ2-3; D not resolved. CDR1 is LNHDA, CDR2 SQIVND, per germline (reference sequence). The CDR3 spans 14 residues. V lost 3 bases and J 2 bases, leaving 9 bases between the germline ends. CDR3 protein: CASSILLFTDTQYF. CDR3 bases: TGTGCCAGTAGTATCCTTCTGTTCACAGATACGCAGTATTTT.

This clonotype was picked up a small number of times. This sequence joins TRBV7-8 and TRBJ2-5; perhaps TRBD1 as D (6 bases). The J call may be incorrect, as the DNA end agrees better with TRBJ2-7. This CDR3 is built from 14 residues. Germline V gene sequence: CDR1 SGHVS, CDR2 FQNEAQ. DNA of the CDR3: TGTGCCAGCAGCTTAGGGACAGATCACTACGAGCAGTACTTC. This codes for CASSLGTDHYEQYF.

The V and J genes are TRBV10-3 and TRBJ2-5; the match to TRBD1 covers 9 bases. V lost 6 bases to trimming and J lost 5 bases; unmatched junction nucleotides: 7. Germline V CDR1 and CDR2: ENHRY, SYGVKD. This CDR3 comprises 14 residues. CDR3 DNA: TGTGCCATCAGGGGGACAGGGACGCGGGAGACCCAGTACTTC. This translates into CAIRGTGTRETQYF.

This clonotype was picked up a small number of times. CDR3 residues: CASRGTSTDTQYF. The CDR3, as DNA: TGTGCCAGCCGCGGAACCAGCACAGATACGCAGTATTTT. The V gene is TRBV6-2 or TRBV6-3, the J gene TRBJ2-3, with D hard to call. V was cut by 8 bases and J by 0 bases, with 9 bases left in between. Germline V gene lookup returns CDR1 MNHEY and CDR2 SVGEGT. This CDR3 has 13 residues.

The chain employs TRBV6-1 and TRBJ2-5; TRBD1 aligns across 9 bases. The ends lost 6 bases at V and 5 bases at J; junction bases unmatched: 10. The CDR3 consists of 15 residues. CDR1 is MNHNS, CDR2 SASEGT, per germline. The CDR3 protein is CASRETSGTGETQYF. DNA for the CDR3: TGTGCCAGCAGAGAGACCTCCGGGACAGGGGAGACCCAGTACTTC.

This clonotype was recorded at least ten times. The chain joins TRBV6-5 to TRBJ2-7; D possibly matches TRBD1 or TRBD2 (5 bases each). This CDR3 has 15 amino acids. Germline V gene sequence: CDR1 MNHEY, CDR2 SVGAGI. V was pared by 5 bases and J by 1 base, with 15 bases between. The CDR3 bases are TGTGCCAGCAGTCCTCAAACCGGGACGTCCTACGAGCAGTACTTC. Translating it yields CASSPQTGTSYEQYF.

This clonotype was detected a few times. The rearrangement links TRBV7-2 to TRBJ2-1; D might be TRBD1 (6 bases). Per the germline V gene, CDR1 is SGHTA and CDR2 is FQGNSA. The CDR3 has 15 residues. Trimming removed 5 bases from V and 3 bases from J, with 14 bases in between. The CDR3 DNA sequence: TGTGCCAGCAGCCCGATGACAGGTGTCTACAATGAGCAGTTCTTC. This translates into CASSPMTGVYNEQFF. Full variable domain (missing parts from reference TRBV7-2 and TRBJ2-1): GAGVSQSPSNKVTEKGKDVELRCDPISGHTALYWYRQSLGQGLEFLIYFQGNSAPDKSGLPSDRFSAERTGGSVSTLTIQRTQQEDSAVYLCASSPMTGVYNEQFFGPGTRLTVL.

This clonotype has more than one count but fewer than ten. The V gene is TRBV29-1, the J gene TRBJ1-1, with D possibly TRBD1 on 6 matching bases. The CDR3 spans 17 residues. Germline CDR1 SQVTM, CDR2 ANQGSEA. Trimming cost V 6 bases and J 0 bases, with 23 bases left between them. The CDR3 sequence is CSVGGGGEINMNTEAFF. The CDR3 DNA reads as TGCAGCGTGGGGGGCGGCGGAGAAATAAATATGAACACTGAAGCTTTCTTT. The variable domain in full, with the rest retrieved from reference TRBV29-1 and TRBJ1-1, is SAVISQKPSRDICQRGTSLTIQCQVDSQVTMMFWYRQQPGQSLTLIATANQGSEATYESGFVIDKFPISRPNLTFSTLTVSNMSPEDSSIYLCSVGGGGEINMNTEAFFGQGTRLTVV.